Reported below is one T cell receptor beta chain. Its antigen is not identified. From germline, CDR1 is MNHNS and CDR2 SASEGT. This CDR3 has 16 residues. V trimming: 0 bases; J trimming: 5 bases; junction bases outside the gene matches: 9. This specimen comes from a study of blood T cells in healthy people across ages. Study-wide findings and caveats: Bulk PBMC profiling left naive and antigen-experienced comparisons inconclusive. It was held that the diversity estimates obtained from one million T cells were underestimates.

A second PCR of about 6 to 11 cycles used a sample-barcoded 5' primer and a J-beta primer mix. A template-switch adaptor with 12 random nucleotides tagged each cDNA molecule. TCRdb reanalysed the 5' RACE reads using MiXCR and keeps one entry per CDR3 protein. The table shows nearly 1 million distinct CDR3 sequences, with just over 50% occurring only once. The sequencing sample was made of blood. This clonotype was sampled from a woman in her fifties or sixties in good health. V gene TRBV6-1 combines with J gene TRBJ1-1; 7 nucleotides line up with TRBD1. The DNA for the CDR3 is TGTGCCAGCAGTGAAGCGCTTCTGACAGGGAGAACTGAAGCTTTCTTT. This codes for CASSEALLTGRTEAFF.